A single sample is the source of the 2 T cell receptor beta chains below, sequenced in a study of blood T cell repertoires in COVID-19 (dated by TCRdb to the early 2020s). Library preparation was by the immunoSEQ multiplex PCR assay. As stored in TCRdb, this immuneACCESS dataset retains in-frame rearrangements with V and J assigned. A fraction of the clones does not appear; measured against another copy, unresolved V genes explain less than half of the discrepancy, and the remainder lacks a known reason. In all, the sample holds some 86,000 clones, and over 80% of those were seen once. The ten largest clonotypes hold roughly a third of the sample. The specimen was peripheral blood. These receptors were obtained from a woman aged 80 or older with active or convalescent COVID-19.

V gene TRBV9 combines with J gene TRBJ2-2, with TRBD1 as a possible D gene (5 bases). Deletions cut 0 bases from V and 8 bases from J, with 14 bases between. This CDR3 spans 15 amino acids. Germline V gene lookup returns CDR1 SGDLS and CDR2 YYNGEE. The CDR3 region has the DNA TGTGCCAGCAGCGTAGAAGATGGGGCAGGTGGGGAGCTGTTTTTT. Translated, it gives CASSVEDGAGGELFF.

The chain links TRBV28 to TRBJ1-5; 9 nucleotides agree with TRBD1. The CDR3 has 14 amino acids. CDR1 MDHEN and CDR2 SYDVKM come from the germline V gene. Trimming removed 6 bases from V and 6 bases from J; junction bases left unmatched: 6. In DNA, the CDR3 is TGTGCCAGCAGGCGGGACAGGGTCTCTCAGCCCCAGCATTTT. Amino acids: CASRRDRVSQPQHF.